A single sample gave rise to the 26 T cell receptor beta chains below, sequenced in a study of T cell responses to AZD1222 COVID-19 vaccine. Sequenced by immunoSEQ multiplex PCR; TCRdb stores in-frame clones only, minus some. In the table there are about 120,000 clones, about 89% of which are singletons. The material sequenced was peripheral blood, taken on day 0 of AZD1222 vaccination. The receptors shown here come from an adult in good health.

The genes are TRBV12-3 or TRBV12-4 and TRBJ2-5, with 8 nucleotides matching TRBD2. The CDR3 spans 13 residues. J was trimmed by 5 bases and V by 7 bases; bases with no gene match: 6. The CDR3 loop is CASTLGGGETQYF. CDR3 bases: TGTGCCAGCACACTAGGCGGGGGGGAGACCCAGTACTTC.

The gene calls are TRBV20-1 and TRBJ2-3; D ambiguous. This CDR3 spans 12 amino acids. V lost 3 bases, J lost 3 bases, and 7 bases lay in between. From germline, CDR1 is DFQATT and CDR2 SNEGSKA (reference sequence). The chain's CDR3 is CSASPPTDTQYF. In nucleotides, the CDR3 is TGCAGTGCTAGTCCCCCTACAGATACGCAGTATTTT.

The J gene is TRBJ2-3, the V gene TRBV3-1 (or the pseudogene TRBV3-2); D perhaps matches TRBD1 (5 bases). V lost 3 bases and J 4 bases, leaving 11 bases between the germline ends. This CDR3 has 14 amino acids. The germline gives CDR1 LGHDT, CDR2 YNNKEL (reference sequence). The CDR3 DNA follows: TGTGCCAGCAGCCATCCACAGGAACCAGATACGCAGTATTTT. It yields the protein CASSHPQEPDTQYF.

This clone occurred a few times. V usage is TRBV19 and J usage is TRBJ2-7; D possibly matches TRBD1 or TRBD2 (5 bases each). V was clipped by 6 bases and J by 6 bases, with 18 bases between them. The CDR3 loop spans 14 amino acids. CDR1 and CDR2 (germline): LNHDA, SQIVND (reference sequence). CDR3 nucleotide sequence: TGTGCCAGTAGCCCGGGACGGTCCCCCCGCGAGCAGTACTTC. Protein product: CASSPGRSPREQYF.

The chain combines TRBV11-2 with TRBJ1-2, with 8 bases aligning to TRBD1. The V segment lost 5 bases and the J segment 4 bases; nucleotides outside the gene matches: 6. Germline loops: CDR1 SGHAT, CDR2 FQNNGV. This CDR3 has 14 amino acids. The CDR3 reads CASSPRQGTYGYTF. In DNA, the CDR3 is TGTGCCAGCAGCCCCCGACAGGGGACCTATGGCTACACCTTC.

V is TRBV7-2 and J is TRBJ1-2; D is ambiguous. Germline CDR1 reads SGHTA; CDR2 reads FQGNSA. The V end lost 1 base, the J end lost 5 bases, and 8 bases lay between the germline ends. The CDR3 is 13 amino acids. The CDR3 loop reads CASSLGSGYGYTF. CDR3 bases: TGTGCCAGCAGCTTAGGGTCAGGATATGGCTACACCTTC.

Only a few counts were recorded for this clone. The V call is TRBV27, the J call TRBJ1-2; possible D gene TRBD1, 5 bases. Trimming took 4 bases from V and 4 from J, leaving 16 bases between them. Looked up from germline, CDR1 is MNHEY and CDR2 is SMNVEV (reference sequence). The CDR3 spans 15 residues. The chain's CDR3 is CASSSTDGGLYGYTF. CDR3 sequence (DNA): TGTGCCAGCAGTTCCACGGACGGGGGACTCTATGGCTACACCTTC.

This clone was counted once. This chain connects TRBV5-1 to TRBJ2-2; no firm D call. V was pared by 4 bases and J by 5 bases, with 9 bases between. The CDR3 consists of 13 residues. Germline V gives CDR1 SGHRS, CDR2 YFSETQ. CDR3 loop: CASSELPTGELFF. DNA for the CDR3: TGCGCCAGCAGCGAACTCCCGACCGGGGAGCTGTTTTTT.

The V and J genes are TRBV14 and TRBJ1-1; no firm D call. Germline V gene sequence: CDR1 SGHDN, CDR2 FVKESK. The V end was cut by 6 bases, the J end by 0 bases, with 8 bases between. The length of the CDR3 is 13 residues. CDR3 in amino acids: CASSLDLNTEAFF. CDR3 DNA sequence: TGTGCCAGCAGTCTCGATTTGAACACTGAAGCTTTCTTT.

This clone was seen only a few times. The rearrangement uses TRBV3-1 (or the pseudogene TRBV3-2) and TRBJ1-5, with D possibly TRBD1 on 5 matching bases. The CDR3 is made up of 16 amino acids. Trimming left V 0 bases short and J 6 bases short, with 15 bases between. The germline V gene encodes CDR1 LGHDT and CDR2 YNNKEL (reference sequence). In DNA, the CDR3 is TGTGCCAGCAGCCAAGATCAGCCCAGGGTAGGTCAGCCCCAGCATTTT. Its protein is CASSQDQPRVGQPQHF.

Concerning this clone itself: The same CDR3 is also encoded by other DNA sequences in this sample. This chain uses TRBV9 with TRBJ1-1; D possibly corresponds to TRBD1 (5 bases). Per germline, CDR1 SGDLS and CDR2 YYNGEE. The CDR3 covers 13 residues. V lost 4 bases, J lost 1 base, and 8 bases lay in between. The CDR3, as DNA: TGTGCCAGCAGCCGGGACGGGAACACTGAAGCTTTCTTT. Its translation is CASSRDGNTEAFF.

On this clone itself: One end of the junction is discordant with germline, which a read error may explain. Within the sample, other DNA sequences also encode this same CDR3. The CDR3 DNA reads TGTGCCAGCAGCTTGGCCGCGGGGGGGCCTTGGGAGACCCAATACTTC. It encodes CASSLAAGGPWETQYF. The rearrangement links TRBV5-4 to TRBJ2-5; 9 bases are a match to TRBD2. Germline V gene data show CDR1 as SGHNT and CDR2 as YYREEE (reference sequence). The CDR3 is 16 amino acids.

The chain carries TRBV5-1 and TRBJ1-2, with 9 bases aligning to TRBD1. This CDR3 region has 16 residues. With 4 bases clipped from V and 5 bases from J, the junction kept 12 bases outside the gene matches. Per the germline V gene, CDR1 is SGHRS and CDR2 is YFSETQ. CDR3 amino acids: CASSINTGTGLYGYTF. The DNA of the CDR3 is TGCGCCAGCAGCATCAACACCGGGACAGGGCTTTATGGCTACACCTTC.

The gene calls are TRBV29-1 and TRBJ1-1, with TRBD1 matching over 10 bases. The length of the CDR3 is 12 residues. Germline CDR1 reads SQVTM; CDR2 reads ANQGSEA. In nucleotides, the CDR3 is TGCAGTGTAGACAGGGGGCTCACTGAAGCTTTCTTT. This sequence encodes CSVDRGLTEAFF.

The chain uses TRBV19 and TRBJ2-3; 9 bases align to TRBD2. Trimming took 3 bases from V and 1 from J; bases not matched to a gene: 5. The germline V gene has CDR1 LNHDA and CDR2 SQIVND (reference sequence). The CDR3 consists of 16 residues. In nucleotides, the CDR3 is TGTGCCAGTAGTATCCGGCGGGGGGGCGGCACAGATACGCAGTATTTT. Protein product: CASSIRRGGGTDTQYF.

The chain uses TRBV2 and TRBJ1-2; TRBD1 matches at 7 bases. From germline, CDR1 is SNHLY and CDR2 FYNNEI. V was pared by 3 bases and J by 8 bases, with 6 bases of the junction left unmatched. The CDR3 runs to 13 residues. CDR3 residues: CASSDTQGGGYTF. The CDR3 DNA is TGTGCCAGCAGTGATACGCAGGGGGGAGGCTACACCTTC.

The chain links TRBV29-1 to TRBJ1-2; D is uncertain. This CDR3 region has 13 residues. Trimming stripped 6 bases from V and 8 bases from J, with 19 bases between. Germline V lookup: CDR1 SQVTM, CDR2 ANQGSEA. CDR3 in DNA: TGCAGCGTGCCACTAGCGGAACGATCGGGCTACACCTTC. Its protein product is CSVPLAERSGYTF.

The chain is built from TRBV9 and TRBJ1-1; D ambiguous. The CDR3 has 15 residues. Germline values: CDR1 SGDLS, CDR2 YYNGEE. V shed 3 bases and J shed 4 bases, with 16 bases lying between them. CDR3 nucleotide sequence: TGTGCCAGCAGCGGGTCGACGGGAGGAAGCACTGAAGCTTTCTTT. Translating gives CASSGSTGGSTEAFF.

The rearrangement uses TRBV4-1 and TRBJ1-6, with TRBD1 as a possible D gene (5 bases). V dropped 3 bases and J dropped 5 bases, with 8 bases sitting between them. CDR3 length equals 14 residues. Germline V gene data show CDR1 as MGHRA and CDR2 as YSYEKL. The CDR3 DNA reads as TGCGCCAGCAGCCAGGGACGGGATAATTCACCCCTCCACTTT. Translation: CASSQGRDNSPLHF.

The chain uses TRBV9 and TRBJ1-1; D is possibly TRBD1 (5 bases). Germline loops: CDR1 SGDLS, CDR2 YYNGEE. V lost 0 bases, J lost 7 bases, and 10 bases lay in between. The CDR3 extends over 13 amino acids. CDR3 residues: CASSVEGRGEAFF. The CDR3 DNA reads TGTGCCAGCAGCGTAGAGGGACGGGGTGAAGCTTTCTTT. The full variable domain, with the rest looked up from reference TRBV9 and TRBJ1-1, is DSGVTQTPKHLITATGQRVTLRCSPRSGDLSVYWYQQSLDQGLQFLIQYYNGEERAKGNILERFSAQQFPDLHSELNLSSLELGDSALYFCASSVEGRGEAFFGQGTRLTVV.

This sequence joins TRBV5-1 and TRBJ2-2, with TRBD1 matching over 7 bases. The V gene's germline CDR1 is SGHRS and CDR2 YFSETQ. V was pared by 0 bases and J by 0 bases, with 2 bases of the junction left unmatched. The CDR3 runs 16 residues. CDR3 DNA sequence: TGCGCCAGCAGCTTGGCCCAGGGGGCGAACACCGGGGAGCTGTTTTTT. Its protein product is CASSLAQGANTGELFF.

The CDR3: CASSRDRVETQYF. CDR3 coding DNA: TGTGCCAGCAGTCGGGACAGGGTGGAGACCCAGTACTTC. This chain connects TRBV25-1 to TRBJ2-5, with TRBD1 matching 9 bases. The J segment lost 5 bases and the V segment lost 5 bases, leaving 3 bases of the junction unmatched. The CDR3 contains 13 residues. CDR1 MGHDK and CDR2 SYGVNS come from the germline V gene.

V and J are TRBV19 and TRBJ2-2, with TRBD2 matching 10 bases. This CDR3 contains 17 residues. The trim removed 3 bases at V and 0 bases at J, leaving 4 bases unmatched. Looked up from germline, CDR1 is LNHDA and CDR2 is SQIVND (reference sequence). The CDR3 is CASSIIAGGANTGELFF. CDR3 sequence (DNA): TGTGCCAGTAGTATTATAGCGGGAGGCGCGAACACCGGGGAGCTGTTTTTT.

The chain combines TRBV6-2 or TRBV6-3 with TRBJ2-2, with 11 positions matching TRBD2. V lost 6 bases to trimming and J lost 5 bases; unmatched junction nucleotides: 14. Germline V CDR1 and CDR2: MNHEY, SVGEGT. CDR3 size: 18 residues. This chain's CDR3 is CASSSGDSGGARTGELFF. The CDR3 DNA follows: TGTGCCAGCAGCTCCGGTGATAGCGGGGGGGCCCGGACCGGGGAGCTGTTTTTT.

The J gene is TRBJ2-1, the V gene TRBV7-9, with a weak D call TRBD2 (6 bases). This CDR3 is built from 14 residues. V lost 7 bases, J lost 5 bases, and 15 bases lay in between. CDR1 and CDR2 (germline): SEHNR, FQNEAQ (reference sequence). CDR3 nucleotides: TGTGCCAGCAATCGAGGCGGGGAAAACAATGAGCAGTTCTTC. This sequence encodes CASNRGGENNEQFF.

The chain employs TRBV5-1 and TRBJ1-2; perhaps TRBD1 as D (5 bases). Looked up from germline, CDR1 is SGHRS and CDR2 is YFSETQ. V was shortened by 1 base and J by 6 bases, with 13 bases between the two germline ends. There are 14 residues in the CDR3. This CDR3 is CASSLRGRADGYTF. The DNA for the CDR3 is TGCGCCAGCAGCTTGCGGGGCAGAGCGGATGGCTACACCTTC.